This TCR beta chain was obtained from a study of CD8 T cells in Susac syndrome. Germline loops: CDR1 SGHNT, CDR2 YYREEE (reference sequence). V dropped 4 bases and J dropped 4 bases, with 17 bases sitting between them. The CDR3 extends over 15 amino acids. When the RNA was reverse transcribed, random hexamers were used with an input of about 0.5 to 1 ug. Coverage of TCR beta CDR3 amplification by immunoSEQ multiplex PCR extended to 54 Vbeta and 13 Jbeta. TCRdb recomputed calls from the immunoSEQ multiplex PCR reads with MiXCR, one row per CDR3 protein. There are approximately 160,000 distinct CDR3 sequences in the sample; 80% to 95% occur only once, and approximately 0.14% lies in the top ten. As controls, healthy donors matched for age and sex were used.

The sample taken for sequencing was CD4+ T cells from PBMCs. The chain links TRBV5-4 to TRBJ1-2; possible D gene TRBD1, 6 bases. This receptor was identified in a human donor in good health. The DNA for the CDR3 is TGTGCCAGCAGCCCGGACGGGGGCCAAAGCTATGGCTACACCTTC. Protein sequence: CASSPDGGQSYGYTF.